The next 25 T cell receptor beta chains were all read from a single sample in a study of OX40 agonist ivuxolimab in advanced cancers. Clones were read by immunoSEQ multiplex PCR, and TCRdb kept only the in-frame ones, dropping some. The sample carries tens of thousands of clones, 82% recorded once. The sample was CD4+ or CD8+ T cells sorted from blood, taken in a trial of the OX40 agonist ivuxolimab. The receptors derive from an adult with an advanced solid tumor such as melanoma, head and neck, liver or kidney cancer.

The gene calls are TRBV7-2 and TRBJ2-3, with D uncertain. Trimming took 1 base from V and 4 from J, leaving 9 bases between them. CDR1 and CDR2 from the germline V gene are SGHTA and FQGNSA. The CDR3 spans 14 residues. In DNA, the CDR3 is TGTGCCAGCAGCTTAGGTGGCCCGGCAGATACGCAGTATTTT. This gives the protein CASSLGGPADTQYF.

The chain combines TRBV15 with TRBJ1-4, with TRBD1 matching over 8 bases. V gave up 4 bases and J gave up 8 bases; unmatched junction bases: 9. The CDR3 length is 15 residues. Germline CDR1 reads LNHNV; CDR2 reads YYDKDF (reference sequence). The CDR3 reads CATSTTGTGVEKLFF. The DNA for the CDR3 is TGTGCCACCAGCACTACCGGGACAGGCGTCGAAAAACTGTTTTTT.

This chain links TRBV9 with TRBJ2-5; 7 positions agree with TRBD2. There are 15 residues in the CDR3. The germline V gene has CDR1 SGDLS and CDR2 YYNGEE. Trimming took 0 bases from V and 5 from J; bases not matched to a gene: 7. The CDR3 here is CASSVGGRDGETQYF. DNA of the CDR3: TGTGCCAGCAGCGTAGGGGGGAGGGATGGTGAGACCCAGTACTTC.

This clone is a singleton in its sample. V and J are TRBV19 and TRBJ1-6; 9 nucleotides agree with TRBD1. The CDR3 loop spans 16 amino acids. Germline V gene lookup returns CDR1 LNHDA and CDR2 SQIVND (reference sequence). J gave up 4 bases and V 5 bases, and 6 bases lay outside the gene matches. The CDR3 nucleotides read TGTGCCAGTAGTCTCTCCGGGACAGGGTATAATTCACCCCTCCACTTT. Amino acid sequence: CASSLSGTGYNSPLHF. Together with reference TRBV19 and TRBJ1-6, the CDR3 gives the full variable domain: DGGITQSPKYLFRKEGQNVTLSCEQNLNHDAMYWYRQDPGQGLRLIYYSQIVNDFQKGDIAEGYSVSREKKESFPLTVTSAQKNPTAFYLCASSLSGTGYNSPLHFGNGTRLTVT.

The rearrangement joins TRBV19 to TRBJ1-6, with 7 positions matching TRBD1. CDR3 size: 15 residues. V was clipped by 5 bases and J by 7 bases; unmatched bases: 8. Germline V gives CDR1 LNHDA, CDR2 SQIVND (reference sequence). The CDR3 sequence is CASSSGDSLNSPLHF. In DNA form, the CDR3 reads TGTGCCAGTAGTTCAGGGGACAGTTTAAATTCACCCCTCCACTTT.

This chain links TRBV30 with TRBJ2-3; D remains ambiguous. The CDR3 is made up of 10 amino acids. CDR1 and CDR2 (germline): GTSNPN, SVGIG (reference sequence). Trimming shortened V by 2 bases and J by 5 bases, and 2 bases separated the two germline ends. CDR3 sequence: CAWSQDTQYF. The CDR3 DNA is TGTGCCTGGAGTCAAGATACGCAGTATTTT.

This clone has just one count. This rearrangement joins TRBV5-4 to TRBJ2-5; D tentatively reads TRBD1 or TRBD2 (6 bases each). The CDR3 sequence is 16 residues long. Germline loops: CDR1 SGHNT, CDR2 YYREEE (reference sequence). Trimming removed 6 bases at V and 11 bases at J, with 29 bases between. The CDR3 region is CASTQKIGGTLSKQYF. CDR3 coding DNA: TGTGCCAGCACCCAAAAAATTGGGGGGACACTCTCCAAGCAGTACTTC. Full variable domain (outside the CDR3, taken from reference TRBV5-4 and TRBJ2-5): ETGVTQSPTHLIKTRGQQVTLRCSSQSGHNTVSWYQQALGQGPQFIFQYYREEENGRGNFPPRFSGLQFPNYSSELNVNALELDDSALYLCASTQKIGGTLSKQYFGPGTRLLVL.

The V and J genes are TRBV7-9 and TRBJ2-5; tentative D call: TRBD1 (6 bases). The CDR3 is made up of 17 amino acids. The V end lost 1 base, the J end lost 1 base, and 16 bases lay between the germline ends. Germline CDR1 is SEHNR and CDR2 is FQNEAQ (reference sequence). The CDR3 is CASSLDRQGRLQETQYF. CDR3 in DNA: TGTGCCAGCAGCTTAGACAGGCAGGGGCGACTCCAAGAGACCCAGTACTTC.

This clone was seen a handful of times. The genes are TRBV6-1 and TRBJ1-1; no clear D. V lost 8 bases to trimming and J lost 5 bases, with 15 bases between them. Germline V gene data show CDR1 as MNHNS and CDR2 as SASEGT. This CDR3 contains 13 residues. For the CDR3, the DNA is TGTGCCAGCCCCATCAGTGGTCGGACTGAAGCTTTCTTT. Translation: CASPISGRTEAFF.

This clone was picked up a small number of times. This chain connects TRBV7-9 to TRBJ2-2; no definite D call. Germline assignment: CDR1 SEHNR and CDR2 FQNEAQ (reference sequence). Between the trimmed V and J ends, which lost 5 bases and 0 bases, there was a span of 7 bases. The CDR3 spans 14 residues. The CDR3 loop is CASSPRTNTGELFF. CDR3 coding DNA: TGTGCCAGCAGCCCCCGGACGAACACCGGGGAGCTGTTTTTT.

The J gene is TRBJ1-2, the V gene TRBV2; D not certain. V was shortened by 4 bases and J by 1 base, with 10 bases between the two germline ends. Germline CDR1 reads SNHLY; CDR2 reads FYNNEI. The CDR3 extends over 14 amino acids. The CDR3 sequence: CASSGQNNNYGYTF. The CDR3 bases are TGTGCCAGCAGTGGACAAAATAATAACTATGGCTACACCTTC.

The chain couples TRBV4-1 to TRBJ1-4; 10 nucleotides align to TRBD1. Unmatched junction bases numbered 7, after V lost 1 base and J lost 11 bases. This CDR3 comprises 15 residues. The germline V gene encodes CDR1 MGHRA and CDR2 YSYEKL. The CDR3 DNA reads as TGCGCCAGCAGCCAAGGTCCGGGACAGGGGTATAAACTGTTTTTT. This sequence encodes CASSQGPGQGYKLFF.

The chain carries TRBV19 and TRBJ1-3; 7 positions match TRBD1. This CDR3 contains 16 residues. The V segment lost 5 bases and the J segment 2 bases; nucleotides outside the gene matches: 9. The germline V gene encodes CDR1 LNHDA and CDR2 SQIVND (reference sequence). CDR3 in DNA: TGTGCCAGTAGTCCCCCGTCGACAGGGACTGGAAACACCATATATTTT. Amino acid sequence: CASSPPSTGTGNTIYF.

This rearrangement joins TRBV30 to TRBJ1-5; possible D gene TRBD1, 5 bases. The CDR3 sequence is 13 residues long. From germline, CDR1 is GTSNPN and CDR2 SVGIG (reference sequence). Trimming stripped 7 bases from V and 2 bases from J, with 12 bases between. The CDR3 bases are TGTGCCTTCCAGGGCGTTGGCAATCAGCCCCAGCATTTT. Translation gives CAFQGVGNQPQHF.

The V gene is TRBV11-2, the J gene TRBJ2-5, with 7 positions matching TRBD1. The CDR3 is 14 amino acids. V was clipped by 5 bases and J by 5 bases; unmatched bases: 8. Germline CDR1 reads SGHAT; CDR2 reads FQNNGV. The CDR3 is CASSPTGDAETQYF. CDR3 bases: TGTGCCAGCAGCCCTACAGGGGATGCGGAGACCCAGTACTTC.

The chain has TRBV6-1 and TRBJ1-1, with 8 bases fitting TRBD1. CDR3 size: 14 residues. Germline-derived CDR1 and CDR2 are MNHNS and SASEGT. The junction had 6 bases not matched to a gene; V was cut back by 6 bases and J by 3 bases. The chain's CDR3 is CASRIDRGDTEAFF. The CDR3 DNA is TGTGCCAGCAGAATAGACAGGGGAGACACTGAAGCTTTCTTT.

This clone is judged medium-sized. CDR3 DNA sequence: TGCGCCAGCAGCCAAGCCGGGGGCTACACCTTC. The encoded protein is CASSQAGGYTF. V gene TRBV4-3 combines with J gene TRBJ1-2; unclear D gene. CDR1 is LGHNA and CDR2 is YSLEER in the germline V gene. The CDR3 has 11 residues. Trimming cost V 1 base and J 8 bases, with 5 bases left between them.

The CDR3 bases are TGTGCCAGCAGTTACGGGCAGCCGAATAGCAATCAGCCCCAGCATTTT. Protein sequence: CASSYGQPNSNQPQHF. V and J are TRBV6-6 and TRBJ1-5, with D unresolved. From germline, CDR1 is MNHNY and CDR2 SVGAGI (reference sequence). This CDR3 has 16 amino acids. Trimming stripped 2 bases from V and 0 bases from J, with 11 bases between.

The V call is TRBV2, the J call TRBJ2-2; D unclear. The V gene lost 7 bases and the J gene lost 3 bases, with 9 bases spanning the gap. Germline V CDR1 and CDR2: SNHLY, FYNNEI. The CDR3 length is 13 residues. CDR3 residues: CASKWYDTGELFF. The CDR3, as DNA: TGTGCCAGCAAATGGTACGACACCGGGGAGCTGTTTTTT.

The rearrangement links TRBV14 to TRBJ2-7, with 8 nucleotides matching TRBD2. The CDR3 has 14 residues. V shed 4 bases, J shed 6 bases, and the junction held 8 bases outside the gene matches. The V gene's germline CDR1 is SGHDN and CDR2 FVKESK. CDR3 in amino acids: CASSRTAGVAEQYF. Written as DNA, the CDR3 is TGTGCCAGCAGCCGGACAGCGGGGGTGGCCGAGCAGTACTTC.

The gene calls are TRBV6-5 and TRBJ2-5, with TRBD2 matching 7 bases. The CDR3 is made up of 13 amino acids. CDR1 and CDR2 (germline): MNHEY, SVGAGI. The trim removed 6 bases at V and 4 bases at J, leaving 5 bases unmatched. The DNA of the CDR3 is TGTGCCAGCAGGGACGGCGGGGGAGAGACCCAGTACTTC. Translation: CASRDGGGETQYF.

V usage is TRBV25-1 and J usage is TRBJ2-2; possibly TRBD2 for D (6 bases). The germline V gene has CDR1 MGHDK and CDR2 SYGVNS. Deletions cut 6 bases from V and 0 bases from J, with 11 bases between. The CDR3 is made up of 15 amino acids. CDR3: CASSGTVANTGELFF. In DNA, the CDR3 is TGTGCCAGCAGCGGGACTGTTGCGAACACCGGGGAGCTGTTTTTT.

V usage is TRBV6-4 and J usage is TRBJ2-1; 7 bases fit TRBD1. With 6 bases clipped from V and 7 bases from J, the junction kept 9 bases outside the gene matches. CDR3 size: 14 residues. Germline V lookup: CDR1 MRHNA, CDR2 SNTAGT. CDR3 nucleotides: TGTGCCAGCAGCCGGGACAGACAAACGAATGAGCAGTTCTTC. It yields the protein CASSRDRQTNEQFF.

The chain links TRBV28 to TRBJ1-2; 10 bases match TRBD1. This CDR3 region has 17 residues. With 5 bases clipped from V and 3 bases from J, the junction kept 12 bases outside the gene matches. CDR1 is MDHEN, CDR2 SYDVKM, per germline. The CDR3 reads CASSLGGGQGFDYGYTF. Here the CDR3 DNA reads TGTGCCAGCAGTCTAGGAGGGGGACAGGGGTTTGACTATGGCTACACCTTC.

The rearrangement joins TRBV7-8 to TRBJ2-3; 11 bases align to TRBD2. V was pared by 6 bases and J by 4 bases, with 9 bases of the junction left unmatched. Germline CDR1 is SGHVS and CDR2 is FQNEAQ. The CDR3 has 16 amino acids. The CDR3 coding sequence is TGTGCCAGCAGTCCCAGGACTAGCGGGCCCGCAGATACGCAGTATTTT. Its translation is CASSPRTSGPADTQYF.